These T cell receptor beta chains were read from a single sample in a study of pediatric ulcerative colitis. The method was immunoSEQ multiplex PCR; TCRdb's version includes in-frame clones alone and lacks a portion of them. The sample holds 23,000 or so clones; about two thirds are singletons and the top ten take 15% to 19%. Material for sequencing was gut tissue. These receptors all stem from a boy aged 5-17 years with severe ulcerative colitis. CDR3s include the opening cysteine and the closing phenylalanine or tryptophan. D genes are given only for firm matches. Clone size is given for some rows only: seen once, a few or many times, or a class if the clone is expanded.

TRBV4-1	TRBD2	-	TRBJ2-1	TGCGCCAGCAGCCGCCAATACCTAGCGGGGGGTACCAATGAGCAGTTCTTC	CASSRQYLAGGTNEQFF
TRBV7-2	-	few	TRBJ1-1	TGTGCCAGCAGCCAAAACGGGAACACTGAAGCTTTCTTT	CASSQNGNTEAFF
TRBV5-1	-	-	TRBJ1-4	TGCGCCAGCAGGGCACCGGGCTCAACCGGAAAACTGTTTTTT	CASRAPGSTGKLFF
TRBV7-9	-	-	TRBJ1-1	TGTGCCAGCAGCTTAATGGGGAACACTGAAGCTTTCTTT	CASSLMGNTEAFF
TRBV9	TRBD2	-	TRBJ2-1	TGTGCCAGCAGCGCCGGGACTAGCCTCTACAATGAGCAGTTCTTC	CASSAGTSLYNEQFF
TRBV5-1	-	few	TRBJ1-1	TGCGCCAGCAGCTTGGGCACTGAAGCTTTCTTT	CASSLGTEAFF
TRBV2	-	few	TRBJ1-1	TGTGCCAGCCAGGTCTGGCCTGAAGCTTTCTTT	CASQVWPEAFF
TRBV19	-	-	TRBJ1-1	TGTGCCAGTAGTATTCACGCAGGGGCGGTCACTGAAGCTTTCTTT	CASSIHAGAVTEAFF
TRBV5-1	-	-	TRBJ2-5	TGCGCCAGCAGCTTGGTGGCGACGCAGGAAGAGACCCAGTACTTC	CASSLVATQEETQYF
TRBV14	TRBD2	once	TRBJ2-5	TGTGCCAGCAGCCCCCTACTAGCGGAGGGAGAGACCCAGTACTTC	CASSPLLAEGETQYF
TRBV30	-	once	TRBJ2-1	TGTGCCTGGAGTGTCGGGGCAGGGCCGTACAATGAGCAGTTCTTC	CAWSVGAGPYNEQFF
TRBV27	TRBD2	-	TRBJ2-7	TGTGCCAGCAGTCCTCGGGTAGCGGGGGTCTACGAGCAGTACTTC	CASSPRVAGVYEQYF
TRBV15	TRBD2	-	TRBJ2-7	TGTGCCACCAGCAGAGGGGCGGGAGCCTACGAGCAGTACTTC	CATSRGAGAYEQYF
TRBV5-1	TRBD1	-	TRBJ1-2	TGCGCCAGCAGCTTGGGACAGGGGGCTGCAGGCTACACCTTC	CASSLGQGAAGYTF
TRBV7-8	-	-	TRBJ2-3	TGTGCCAGCAGCCCCCTTAGTCGGATGAGCACAGATACGCAGTATTTT	CASSPLSRMSTDTQYF
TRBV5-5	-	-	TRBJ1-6	TGTGCCAGCAGCCCACAGATCGACAGGATAAACTCACCCCTCCACTTT	CASSPQIDRINSPLHF
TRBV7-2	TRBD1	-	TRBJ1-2	TGTGCCAGCAGCTTTCAGGGACAGATCGATGGCTACACCTTC	CASSFQGQIDGYTF
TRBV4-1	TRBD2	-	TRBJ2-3	TGCGCCAGCAGCCAAACCCTAGCGGGGACCACAGATACGCAGTATTTT	CASSQTLAGTTDTQYF
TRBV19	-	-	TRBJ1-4	TGTGCCAGTAGTATCCAAGGGGCCAGTACAAAACTGTTTTTT	CASSIQGASTKLFF
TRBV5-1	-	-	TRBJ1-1	TGCGCCAGCAGCTTTACAGGCGAAAACACTGAAGCTTTCTTT	CASSFTGENTEAFF
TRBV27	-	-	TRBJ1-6	TGTGCCAGCAGTTCCGACAGGATTTCACCCCTCCACTTT	CASSSDRISPLHF
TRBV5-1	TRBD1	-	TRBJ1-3	TGCGCCAGCAGCTTGGGCCGGGACAGGGGGCTCGGAGGAAACACCATATATTTT	CASSLGRDRGLGGNTIYF
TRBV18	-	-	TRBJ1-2	TGTGCCAGCTCACTTTCGCTTCTGGGGACTGGCTACACCTTC	CASSLSLLGTGYTF
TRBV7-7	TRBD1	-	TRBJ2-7	TGTGCCAGCAGCAGGGGGACAGATTCCTACGAGCAGTACTTC	CASSRGTDSYEQYF
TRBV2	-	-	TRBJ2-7	TGTGCCAGCAGTGGGGCGGGCTACGAGCAGTACTTC	CASSGAGYEQYF
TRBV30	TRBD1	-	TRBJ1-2	TGTGCCTGGGACAGGGCTGACTATGGCTACACCTTC	CAWDRADYGYTF
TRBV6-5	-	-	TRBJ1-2	TGTGCCAGCAGGCCCGCACAGCGGAACTATGGCTACACCTTC	CASRPAQRNYGYTF
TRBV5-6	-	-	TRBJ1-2	TGTGCCAGCAGCTCGATCGGACTGGGCTACACCTTC	CASSSIGLGYTF
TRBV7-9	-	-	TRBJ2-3	TGTGCCAGCAGCTCTCTGGGAAGGGGGGCAGATACGCAGTATTTT	CASSSLGRGADTQYF
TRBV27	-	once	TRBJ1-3	TGTGCCAGCAAGGACATAAGGGACTCTGGAAACACCATATATTTT	CASKDIRDSGNTIYF